The T cell receptor (beta chain) described here comes from a study of cytomegalovirus exposure and HLA in healthy donors. The CDR3 contains 15 residues. The trim removed 3 bases at V and 2 bases at J, leaving 1 base unmatched. From germline, CDR1 is SGDLS and CDR2 YYNGEE. The PCR was carried out with 60 Vbeta primers and 13 Jbeta primers. TCRdb's copy holds only in-frame clones and misses some; the assay was immunoSEQ multiplex PCR. The sample shows about 210,000 clones, more than 70% of them seen only once. Findings and caveats of the study: After further analysis at a later stage, under 20,000 TCR beta sequences were associated with HLA alleles at 0.05 false discovery rate. Among donors in an Asian-associated ancestry cluster, a later analysis reportedly found fewer N-insertions than the roughly 670-donor mean. In a later analysis, TCR beta V- and J-gene trimming was associated with a missense DCLRE1C variant.

Comments on this clone: What it recognizes is unknown.

Sequencing was performed on PBMCs. The chain has TRBV9 and TRBJ2-2; 10 bases agree with TRBD2. This clonotype originated in a man aged 35 to 55 in good health and CMV-seropositive. The CDR3 is CASSALAGNTGELFF. The DNA for the CDR3 is TGTGCCAGCAGCGCACTAGCGGGAAACACCGGGGAGCTGTTTTTT.